This TCR beta chain appears in the sequencing data of a study of molecular identifiers for immune sequencing clone quantification. Study-wide results and limits: Researchers reportedly could pick up spiked Jurkat TCR RNA from one cell mixed into roughly 1 million naive cells. It was shown that clones above 20 RNA copies held over 98% of effector molecules, but under 1% in naive cells.

This clonotype was counted many times. Its antigen is unknown. Bulk TCR libraries used previously described methods and listed TCR primers. TCRdb independently ran MiXCR on the PCR reads; one entry per CDR3 protein. The sample lists approximately 670,000 distinct CDR3 sequences, less than 20% occurring once. The origin of this receptor is a human donor in good health. Some libraries in this study had Jurkat cell RNA spiked in. Sequenced sample: naive CD8+ T cells from blood, with Jurkat cell RNA spiked in. Subset of the sample: FACS-sorted CD8+CD4-CCR7+CD45RA+ naive T cells.

CDR3 in DNA: TGTGCCAGCAGATCGACCGGGGAGTTTGACACAGATACGCAGTATTTT. This sequence encodes CASRSTGEFDTDTQYF. The rearrangement uses TRBV11-2 and TRBJ2-3; TRBD2 might be the D (5 bases). Trimming cost V 6 bases and J 2 bases, with 18 bases left between them. The germline CDR1 and CDR2 sequences are SGHAT and FQNNGV. CDR3 length: 16 amino acids. Full variable domain (remainder filled in from reference TRBV11-2 and TRBJ2-3): EAGVAQSPRYKIIEKRQSVAFWCNPISGHATLYWYQQILGQGPKLLIQFQNNGVVDDSQLPKDRFSAERLKGVDSTLKIQPAKLEDSAVYLCASRSTGEFDTDTQYFGPGTRLTVL.